A single sample is the source of the 4 T cell receptor beta chains below, sequenced in a study of blood T cell repertoires in COVID-19. Here immunoSEQ multiplex PCR was the method, and the copy in TCRdb shows in-frame clones only, minus some. The repertoire holds about 14,000 clones, with about 79% as singletons. The material sequenced was peripheral blood. These receptors all stem from a woman aged 45 to 65 with active or convalescent COVID-19.

The chain has TRBV4-1 and TRBJ1-5; D remains ambiguous. Germline V gene data show CDR1 as MGHRA and CDR2 as YSYEKL. The CDR3 is 16 residues long. The ends were cut back, 0 bases at V and 3 bases at J, with 12 bases in the middle. CDR3: CASSQDGLGLNQPQHF. The CDR3 nucleotides read TGCGCCAGCAGCCAAGATGGGTTGGGCCTCAATCAGCCCCAGCATTTT.

The chain employs TRBV19 and TRBJ2-7; D is possibly TRBD2 (5 bases). Germline CDR1 is LNHDA and CDR2 is SQIVND (reference sequence). V lost 5 bases and J lost 3, with 11 bases in between. The CDR3 has 13 amino acids. This CDR3 reads CASSFAGGYEQYF. Here the CDR3 DNA reads TGTGCCAGTAGTTTCGCAGGAGGCTACGAGCAGTACTTC. Full variable domain (missing parts from reference TRBV19 and TRBJ2-7): DGGITQSPKYLFRKEGQNVTLSCEQNLNHDAMYWYRQDPGQGLRLIYYSQIVNDFQKGDIAEGYSVSREKKESFPLTVTSAQKNPTAFYLCASSFAGGYEQYFGPGTRLTVT.

V is TRBV7-9 and J is TRBJ1-2, with 7 positions matching TRBD1. The ends lost 1 base at V and 5 bases at J; junction bases unmatched: 4. From germline, CDR1 is SEHNR and CDR2 FQNEAQ (reference sequence). The CDR3 runs to 14 residues. The CDR3 nucleotides are TGTGCCAGCAGCTTAGGAGCAGGGGGGTATGGCTACACCTTC. As protein: CASSLGAGGYGYTF.

The genes are TRBV6-5 and TRBJ2-1; D remains unclear. The CDR3 sequence is 15 residues long. V was shortened by 6 bases and J by 1 base, with 13 bases between the two germline ends. CDR1 MNHEY and CDR2 SVGAGI come from the germline V gene. The CDR3 nucleotides are TGTGCCAGCAGCATATTGGGCGCATCCTACAATGAGCAGTTCTTC. It is translated as CASSILGASYNEQFF.